This TCR beta chain was observed in a study of blood T cells in healthy people across ages. With a J-beta primer mix and a sample-barcoded 5' primer, a second PCR ran 7 to 11 cycles. Through a template-switch adaptor with 12 random nucleotides, each cDNA molecule received a tag. Each CDR3 protein is one row after TCRdb ran MiXCR on the 5' RACE reads. The table shows about 570,000 distinct CDR3 sequences, with roughly a quarter occurring only once. V gave up 5 bases and J gave up 5 bases, with 15 bases separating them. CDR3 length equals 14 residues. CDR1 is LNHNV, CDR2 YYDKDF, per germline (reference sequence). This same sample was also taken into another study, of T cells of mothers and their children. From that report: Each mother yielded more than 9.5 million TCR beta CDR3 reads. Each child yielded a few million reads. Thymic selection molds TCR recombination output in a comparable way in related and unrelated pairs.

The sample taken for sequencing was blood. V usage is TRBV15 and J usage is TRBJ1-2; D uncertain. This clonotype was sampled from a boy aged 2 to 9 in good health. The CDR3 sequence is CATSLDPGGYGYTF. The CDR3 coding sequence is TGTGCCACCAGCCTGGACCCGGGAGGGTATGGCTACACCTTC.